Listed below are T cell receptor beta chains from one sample, sequenced in a study of T-cell reconstitution after alpha-beta-depleted transplantation in children. From the PCR reads, TCRdb called clonotypes with MiXCR, one entry per CDR3 protein. The sample has about 830,000 distinct CDR3 sequences, roughly 16% seen once. Here the sequenced sample was PBMCs, mostly from graft donor cells, taken 360 days after TCRalphabeta/CD19-depleted stem cell transplant. These receptor sequences come from a male patient aged 10 to 17 who had a stem cell transplant for acute lymphoblastic leukemia, so the T cells may come from the graft donor. The CDR3 runs from the conserved cysteine through the conserved F or W. D genes are given only for firm matches. Only some rows state a clone size, as once, few, many or a class for expanded clones.

D gene: TRBD2
V gene: TRBV29-1
clone size: many
J gene: TRBJ2-7
CDR3 protein: CSVGASGRQYF
CDR3 DNA: TGCAGCGTTGGGGCTAGCGGGAGGCAGTACTTC

D gene: -
V gene: TRBV9
clone size: few
J gene: TRBJ2-1
CDR3 protein: CASSALVADFYNEQFF
CDR3 DNA: TGTGCCAGCAGCGCGTTGGTAGCGGACTTCTACAATGAGCAGTTCTTC

D gene: -
V gene: TRBV6-5
clone size: many
J gene: TRBJ1-1
CDR3 protein: CASSYSGGSAEAFF
CDR3 DNA: TGTGCCAGCAGTTACTCGGGGGGTAGCGCTGAAGCTTTCTTT

D gene: -
V gene: TRBV29-1
clone size: many
J gene: TRBJ1-5
CDR3 protein: CSVQVGTNQPQHF
CDR3 DNA: TGCAGCGTCCAGGTCGGGACCAATCAGCCCCAGCATTTT

D gene: -
V gene: TRBV12-3/TRBV12-4
clone size: -
J gene: TRBJ2-4
CDR3 protein: CASSLGLSIQYF
CDR3 DNA: TGTGCCAGCAGTTTGGGGTTGAGCATTCAGTACTTC

D gene: -
V gene: TRBV12-3/TRBV12-4
clone size: -
J gene: TRBJ2-3
CDR3 protein: CASSSGWTGTDTQYF
CDR3 DNA: TGTGCCAGCAGTTCGGGGTGGACGGGCACAGATACGCAGTATTTT

D gene: TRBD2
V gene: TRBV5-1
clone size: few
J gene: TRBJ2-1
CDR3 protein: CASSFPLAEDLEQFF
CDR3 DNA: TGCGCCAGCAGCTTCCCTCTAGCGGAGGACCTGGAGCAGTTCTTC

D gene: -
V gene: TRBV10-3
clone size: -
J gene: TRBJ2-1
CDR3 protein: CAISASNERFF
CDR3 DNA: TGTGCCATCAGTGCTAGCAATGAGCGGTTCTTC

D gene: -
V gene: TRBV11-2
clone size: -
J gene: TRBJ1-3
CDR3 protein: CASSLFFDSSGNTIYF
CDR3 DNA: TGTGCCAGCAGCTTATTCTTTGACAGCTCTGGAAACACCATATATTTT

D gene: -
V gene: TRBV20-1
clone size: few
J gene: TRBJ2-3
CDR3 protein: CSAAGPGEGDTQYF
CDR3 DNA: TGCAGTGCCGCGGGGCCGGGAGAGGGAGATACGCAGTATTTT

D gene: -
V gene: TRBV3-1
clone size: few
J gene: TRBJ2-7
CDR3 protein: CASSQGVNEQYF
CDR3 DNA: TGTGCCAGCAGCCAAGGGGTCAACGAGCAGTACTTC

D gene: -
V gene: TRBV7-9
clone size: many
J gene: TRBJ1-1
CDR3 protein: CASSWEGYTEAFF
CDR3 DNA: TGTGCCAGCAGCTGGGAGGGGTATACTGAAGCTTTCTTT

D gene: TRBD1
V gene: TRBV5-1
clone size: -
J gene: TRBJ2-5
CDR3 protein: CASSLVGQGPKQETQYF
CDR3 DNA: TGCGCCAGCAGTCTGGTGGGACAGGGGCCGAAACAAGAGACCCAGTACTTC

D gene: -
V gene: TRBV21-1
clone size: few
J gene: TRBJ2-1
CDR3 protein: CASTNPKREIYNEQFF
CDR3 DNA: TGTGCCAGCACCAACCCCAAGCGGGAGATCTACAATGAGCAGTTCTTC

D gene: TRBD2
V gene: TRBV4-1
clone size: -
J gene: TRBJ2-7
CDR3 protein: CASSQDWEGAYEQYF
CDR3 DNA: TGCGCCAGCAGCCAAGATTGGGAGGGTGCCTACGAGCAGTACTTC

D gene: TRBD2
V gene: TRBV3-1
clone size: -
J gene: TRBJ2-5
CDR3 protein: CASSPTSGRWETQYF
CDR3 DNA: TGTGCCAGCAGCCCTACTAGCGGGAGGTGGGAGACCCAGTACTTC

D gene: -
V gene: TRBV4-1
clone size: few
J gene: TRBJ2-2
CDR3 protein: CASSQDGLALTGELFF
CDR3 DNA: TGCGCCAGCAGCCAAGATGGCCTAGCGCTTACCGGGGAGCTGTTTTTT

D gene: -
V gene: TRBV12-3/TRBV12-4
clone size: -
J gene: TRBJ1-1
CDR3 protein: CASSSGRIRGNTEAFF
CDR3 DNA: TGTGCCAGCAGTTCGGGACGGATACGGGGGAACACTGAAGCTTTCTTT

D gene: TRBD1
V gene: TRBV5-1
clone size: -
J gene: TRBJ1-1
CDR3 protein: CASSLVGRGRNTEAFF
CDR3 DNA: TGCGCCAGCAGCTTGGTGGGCAGGGGGCGAAACACTGAAGCTTTCTTT

D gene: -
V gene: TRBV27
clone size: few
J gene: TRBJ1-3
CDR3 protein: CASSLTGIGGNTIYF
CDR3 DNA: TGTGCCAGCAGTTTAACAGGGATAGGTGGAAACACCATATATTTT

D gene: -
V gene: TRBV4-2
clone size: -
J gene: TRBJ2-3
CDR3 protein: CASSPYGRTQYF
CDR3 DNA: TGTGCCAGCAGCCCGTATGGGAGGACGCAGTATTTT

D gene: -
V gene: TRBV2
clone size: few
J gene: TRBJ2-1
CDR3 protein: CASSTTGLYGNEQFF
CDR3 DNA: TGTGCCAGCAGTACCACAGGGCTGTATGGAAATGAGCAGTTCTTC

D gene: TRBD1
V gene: TRBV19
clone size: -
J gene: TRBJ2-2
CDR3 protein: CASRLQGDTGELFF
CDR3 DNA: TGTGCCAGTAGACTGCAGGGGGACACCGGGGAGCTGTTTTTT

D gene: -
V gene: TRBV4-2
clone size: few
J gene: TRBJ2-1
CDR3 protein: CASSPQRQGGNEQFF
CDR3 DNA: TGTGCCAGCAGCCCTCAACGCCAGGGTGGCAATGAGCAGTTCTTC

D gene: TRBD2
V gene: TRBV6-5
clone size: few
J gene: TRBJ2-7
CDR3 protein: CASSYSLSGMSGEQYF
CDR3 DNA: TGTGCCAGCAGTTACTCGTTGAGCGGGATGAGTGGCGAGCAGTACTTC

D gene: -
V gene: TRBV24-1
clone size: -
J gene: TRBJ2-3
CDR3 protein: CATSDWGVPDTQYF
CDR3 DNA: TGTGCCACCAGTGATTGGGGGGTCCCAGATACGCAGTATTTT

D gene: TRBD1
V gene: TRBV4-1
clone size: few
J gene: TRBJ2-7
CDR3 protein: CASSQTQGAAFDEQYF
CDR3 DNA: TGCGCCAGCAGCCAGACACAGGGGGCAGCTTTTGACGAGCAGTACTTC

D gene: TRBD2
V gene: TRBV28
clone size: few
J gene: TRBJ2-1
CDR3 protein: CASSFYPAGGYNEQFF
CDR3 DNA: TGTGCCAGCAGTTTTTATCCAGCGGGAGGATACAATGAGCAGTTCTTC

D gene: -
V gene: TRBV12-3/TRBV12-4
clone size: -
J gene: TRBJ1-4
CDR3 protein: CASSTGFNEKLFF
CDR3 DNA: TGTGCCAGCAGTACAGGGTTTAATGAAAAACTGTTTTTT

D gene: TRBD1
V gene: TRBV5-1
clone size: few
J gene: TRBJ1-1
CDR3 protein: CASSFSGQGNAEAFF
CDR3 DNA: TGCGCCAGCAGCTTTTCAGGACAGGGTAATGCTGAAGCTTTCTTT

D gene: -
V gene: TRBV18
clone size: many
J gene: TRBJ2-1
CDR3 protein: CASSPLAFNEQFF
CDR3 DNA: TGTGCCAGCTCACCTCTAGCTTTCAATGAGCAGTTCTTC

D gene: TRBD1
V gene: TRBV9
clone size: few
J gene: TRBJ2-5
CDR3 protein: CASSVGTGIEETQYF
CDR3 DNA: TGTGCCAGCAGCGTAGGGACAGGGATTGAAGAGACCCAGTACTTC

D gene: TRBD2
V gene: TRBV12-3/TRBV12-4
clone size: many
J gene: TRBJ2-3
CDR3 protein: CASSSLIAGGGDTQYF
CDR3 DNA: TGTGCCAGCAGTTCCCTGATAGCGGGAGGTGGGGATACGCAGTATTTT